These 30 T cell receptor beta chains originate from one sample sequenced in a study of T cells in Graves' hyperthyroidism and ophthalmopathy. Amplified TCR beta CDR3 regions derived from RNA transcripts. HTBI primers drove first-round RT-PCR of the TCR CDR3. A single record per CDR3 protein comes from TCRdb applying MiXCR to the multiplex PCR reads. The sample has about 600,000 distinct CDR3 sequences; approximately 15% are singletons. Sequencing used blood. Source of these receptors: a woman aged 18-35 years with Graves' ophthalmopathy.

This clonotype was observed many times. V is TRBV20-1 and J is TRBJ2-3; 12 bases are shared with TRBD2. The CDR3 is 14 residues long. Germline V CDR1 and CDR2: DFQATT, SNEGSKA (reference sequence). This CDR3 is CRILAGGGSDTQYF. Written as DNA, the CDR3 is TGCAGAATCCTAGCGGGAGGGGGGTCAGATACGCAGTATTTT.

This clonotype has at least ten counts. The chain couples TRBV7-9 to TRBJ2-1; D is uncertain. Trimming cost V 2 bases and J 5 bases, with 25 bases left between them. Germline-derived CDR1 and CDR2 are SEHNR and FQNEAQ (reference sequence). CDR3 length: 19 amino acids. The CDR3 is CASSLMGGGPAAIHNEQFF. For the CDR3, the DNA is TGTGCCAGCAGCTTAATGGGCGGTGGGCCGGCCGCGATCCACAATGAGCAGTTCTTC.

The sample holds many counts of this clonotype. The chain joins TRBV4-3 to TRBJ1-5; D ambiguous. V was cut by 3 bases and J by 0 bases, with 6 bases left in between. This CDR3 comprises 14 residues. CDR1 is LGHNA and CDR2 is YSLEER in the germline V gene. CDR3: CASSQTYSNQPQHF. In DNA, the CDR3 is TGCGCCAGCAGCCAGACATATAGCAATCAGCCCCAGCATTTT.

This clonotype was seen at least ten times. V usage is TRBV7-2 and J usage is TRBJ1-2, with TRBD1 identical over 8 bases. CDR1 SGHTA and CDR2 FQGNSA come from the germline V gene. With V trimmed by 5 bases and J by 8 bases, 7 bases remained unmatched. CDR3 size: 13 residues. The CDR3 protein is CASSIDRGRGYTF. The CDR3 DNA follows: TGTGCCAGCAGCATCGACAGGGGTAGGGGCTACACCTTC.

This clonotype has a count of ten or more. The chain joins TRBV7-9 to TRBJ2-1; TRBD1 might be the D (6 bases). V was pared by 6 bases and J by 4 bases, with 19 bases between. CDR1 and CDR2 (germline): SEHNR, FQNEAQ (reference sequence). CDR3 size: 16 residues. CDR3 nucleotide sequence: TGTGCCAGCAGTCGAATTACAGGGTCACGGTACAATGAGCAGTTCTTC. Translation: CASSRITGSRYNEQFF.

This clonotype was seen a handful of times. A read error may be the cause here, since a much bigger clone is one base away. The gene calls are TRBV7-3 and TRBJ2-1; 8 nucleotides match TRBD2. Germline V CDR1 and CDR2: SGHTA, FQGTGA. The length of the CDR3 is 15 residues. The CDR3 sequence: CAGSEREGSYNEQFF. DNA of the CDR3: TGTGCCGGCAGTGAACGGGAGGGCTCCTACAATGAGCAGTTCTTC.

This clonotype appeared many times. This chain uses TRBV5-1 with TRBJ1-5; D remains ambiguous. The ends were cut back, 4 bases at V and 2 bases at J, with 10 bases in the middle. This CDR3 spans 14 amino acids. Germline V CDR1 and CDR2: SGHRS, YFSETQ. The chain's CDR3 is CASSPRAGNQPQHF. Here the CDR3 DNA reads TGCGCCAGCAGCCCACGTGCTGGCAATCAGCCCCAGCATTTT.

There are a few counts of this clonotype. V gene TRBV12-3 or TRBV12-4 combines with J gene TRBJ2-2, with D hard to call. This CDR3 comprises 15 residues. With 7 bases removed from V and 0 bases from J, the gap between germline ends came to 12 bases. CDR3 sequence (DNA): TGTGCCAGCATCCCACAGAGACCGAACACCGGGGAGCTGTTTTTT. This gives the protein CASIPQRPNTGELFF.

The gene calls are TRBV10-3 and TRBJ1-2, with unresolved D. This CDR3 comprises 12 residues. V was cut by 4 bases and J by 6 bases, with 9 bases left in between. Per germline, CDR1 ENHRY and CDR2 SYGVKD. The CDR3 spells CAISVGPHGYTF. As DNA, the CDR3 is TGTGCCATCAGTGTCGGCCCCCATGGCTACACCTTC.

The V gene is TRBV19, the J gene TRBJ2-2; D gene ambiguous. Germline V gene data show CDR1 as LNHDA and CDR2 as SQIVND (reference sequence). Trimming stripped 7 bases from V and 2 bases from J, with 11 bases between. The CDR3 loop spans 14 amino acids. DNA of the CDR3: TGTGCCAGTATCCGGAGCCAAAACACCGGGGAGCTGTTTTTT. As protein: CASIRSQNTGELFF.

This clonotype was counted at least ten times. The chain links TRBV3-1 to TRBJ2-7, with 10 bases identical to TRBD2. The CDR3 length is 14 residues. The J segment lost 4 bases and the V segment lost 1 base, leaving 1 base of the junction unmatched. Germline V gene lookup returns CDR1 LGHDT and CDR2 YNNKEL (reference sequence). The CDR3 reads CASSQGTSGYEQYF. CDR3 DNA sequence: TGTGCCAGCAGCCAAGGGACTAGCGGTTACGAGCAGTACTTC.

This clonotype showed up just a few times. The chain employs TRBV18 and TRBJ1-5, with a weak D call TRBD1 (5 bases). The CDR3 has 16 residues. V dropped 1 base and J dropped 7 bases, with 17 bases sitting between them. Germline V CDR1 and CDR2: KGHSH, LQKENI. CDR3 sequence: CASSPREGVREQPQHF. In nucleotides, the CDR3 is TGTGCCAGCTCACCACGGGAAGGGGTGCGGGAGCAGCCCCAGCATTTT.

This clonotype was recorded a few times. The chain links TRBV7-9 to TRBJ1-6; D gene unclear. There are 15 residues in the CDR3. Between the trimmed V and J ends, which lost 6 bases and 0 bases, there was a span of 9 bases. Germline V gives CDR1 SEHNR, CDR2 FQNEAQ (reference sequence). The CDR3 protein is CASRLTGSYNSPLHF. The CDR3 DNA follows: TGTGCCAGCAGGCTAACCGGCTCCTATAATTCACCCCTCCACTTT.

This chain uses TRBV10-3 with TRBJ1-1; D is uncertain. Germline lookup yields CDR1 ENHRY and CDR2 SYGVKD. This CDR3 spans 13 amino acids. Between the trimmed V and J ends, which lost 5 bases and 5 bases, there was a span of 12 bases. The CDR3 loop reads CAISKDPWTEAFF. The CDR3 nucleotides read TGTGCCATCAGTAAGGACCCCTGGACTGAAGCTTTCTTT.

In this sample, this clonotype turned up many times. This chain joins TRBV28 and TRBJ2-7; D gene uncertain. The CDR3 is 15 residues long. Germline assignment: CDR1 MDHEN and CDR2 SYDVKM. Trimming removed 2 bases from V and 0 bases from J, with 11 bases in between. CDR3 sequence (DNA): TGTGCCAGCAGTTTACCCTATCGCCGCTCCTACGAGCAGTACTTC. Protein: CASSLPYRRSYEQYF.

Written as DNA, the CDR3 is TGTGCCAGCAGTTTCCTAGCGGGGGAAGGCGATGAGCAGTTCTTC. It translates to CASSFLAGEGDEQFF. The chain recombines TRBV6-5 with TRBJ2-1; 10 positions match TRBD2. With V trimmed by 4 bases and J by 8 bases, 8 bases remained unmatched. Germline CDR1 MNHEY, CDR2 SVGAGI. The CDR3 totals 15 residues.

The chain joins TRBV27 to TRBJ2-6, with D tentatively TRBD2 (5 bases). The CDR3 is 16 amino acids. V was trimmed by 2 bases and J by 4 bases, leaving 12 bases between them. Looked up from germline, CDR1 is MNHEY and CDR2 is SMNVEV (reference sequence). The CDR3 bases are TGTGCCAGCAGTTTACGCGGGTTGATAGGGGCCAACGTCCTGACTTTC. Its protein product is CASSLRGLIGANVLTF. The whole variable domain, remainder taken from reference TRBV27 and TRBJ2-6, is EAQVTQNPRYLITVTGKKLTVTCSQNMNHEYMSWYRQDPGLGLRQIYYSMNVEVTDKGDVPEGYKVSRKEKRNFPLILESPSPNQTSLYFCASSLRGLIGANVLTFGAGSRLTVL.

The rearrangement links TRBV7-2 to TRBJ1-1; a possible D gene is TRBD1 (6 bases). Trimming shortened V by 2 bases and J by 5 bases, and 15 bases separated the two germline ends. The CDR3 covers 15 residues. In germline, CDR1 is SGHTA, CDR2 FQGNSA. For the CDR3, the DNA is TGTGCCAGCAGCTTAACAAGGGGGGGTAGGACTGAAGCTTTCTTT. This encodes CASSLTRGGRTEAFF.

This clonotype turned up a few times. One end of the junction does not line up with germline, which may come from a read error. The chain has TRBV11-3 and TRBJ2-7; 12 bases align to TRBD2. Germline V gene lookup returns CDR1 SGHNT and CDR2 YENEEA. This CDR3 spans 17 amino acids. The CDR3 here is CASSQDTSGRNLYEQYF. The CDR3 DNA is TGCGCCAGCAGCCAAGATACTAGCGGGAGGAACCTTTACGAGCAGTACTTC.

With regard to this clonotype: An end of the junction does not agree with germline; a read error may underlie this. The V call is TRBV18, the J call TRBJ2-7; a possible D gene is TRBD2 (5 bases). The germline V gene has CDR1 KGHSH and CDR2 LQKENI. CDR3 length: 13 amino acids. The CDR3 nucleotides are TGTACCAGCTCGGGGTCAATTTCCTACGAGCAGTACTTC. Translated, it gives CTSSGSISYEQYF.

This clonotype has only a few counts. The rearrangement uses TRBV14 and TRBJ2-2, with 9 bases that match TRBD2. Trimming removed 5 bases from V and 7 bases from J; junction bases left unmatched: 17. CDR3 size: 18 residues. Germline CDR1 SGHDN, CDR2 FVKESK. CDR3 in amino acids: CASSYSVAREGPHGELFF. The DNA for the CDR3 is TGTGCCAGCAGCTATAGCGTTGCGCGGGAGGGCCCTCACGGGGAGCTGTTTTTT.

This clonotype was seen repeatedly, ten times or more. The V gene is TRBV12-3 or TRBV12-4, the J gene TRBJ2-1, with 11 bases identical to TRBD2. The CDR3 loop spans 17 amino acids. V gave up 6 bases and J gave up 6 bases; unmatched junction bases: 13. The CDR3 spells CASSPLRSSGRSNEQFF. CDR3 nucleotides: TGTGCCAGCAGCCCCCTACGATCTAGCGGGAGGAGCAATGAGCAGTTCTTC.

This clonotype appeared a few times. The chain combines TRBV20-1 with TRBJ2-7; D perhaps matches TRBD2 (5 bases). Trimming removed 6 bases at V and 3 bases at J, with 27 bases between. The germline V gene encodes CDR1 DFQATT and CDR2 SNEGSKA (reference sequence). CDR3 length: 17 residues. CDR3 protein: CSAWGADPLKGIYEQYF. CDR3 bases: TGCAGTGCCTGGGGAGCAGATCCCCTAAAAGGGATCTACGAGCAGTACTTC.

This sequence joins TRBV5-1 and TRBJ2-7, with TRBD2 matching over 11 bases. Looked up from germline, CDR1 is SGHRS and CDR2 is YFSETQ. The CDR3 spans 14 residues. V lost 7 bases and J lost 5; bases outside the gene matches: 8. The CDR3 region is CASRWGLAANEQYF. In DNA, the CDR3 is TGCGCCAGCCGCTGGGGACTAGCGGCCAACGAGCAGTACTTC.

This clonotype appeared many times. V gene TRBV30 combines with J gene TRBJ2-4, with a possible D match to TRBD2 (6 bases). The germline V gene has CDR1 GTSNPN and CDR2 SVGIG (reference sequence). Deletions cut 1 base from V and 5 bases from J, with 12 bases between. The CDR3 has 14 residues. The CDR3 loop is CAWSGWGVQNIQYF. The CDR3 DNA follows: TGTGCCTGGAGTGGATGGGGGGTCCAAAACATTCAGTACTTC.

The J gene is TRBJ2-5, the V gene TRBV4-1, with TRBD1 matching over 7 bases. The CDR3 contains 16 residues. The V gene's germline CDR1 is MGHRA and CDR2 YSYEKL. V shed 3 bases, J shed 6 bases, and the junction held 13 bases outside the gene matches. CDR3: CASSHLYRGLVKTQYF. CDR3 DNA: TGCGCCAGCAGCCACCTCTATAGGGGGCTCGTTAAGACCCAGTACTTC.

The chain has TRBV19 and TRBJ2-1, with TRBD2 identical over 7 bases. The germline gives CDR1 LNHDA, CDR2 SQIVND (reference sequence). V shed 3 bases and J 2 bases; nucleotides not matched to a gene: 4. There are 15 residues in the CDR3. The CDR3 DNA reads TGTGCCAGTAGTATGTCTAGCGGAACCTACAATGAGCAGTTCTTC. Its protein product is CASSMSSGTYNEQFF.

This clonotype was observed a handful of times. The J gene is TRBJ2-3, the V gene TRBV5-4, with D possibly matching TRBD2 (5 bases). Germline V gene data show CDR1 as SGHNT and CDR2 as YYREEE (reference sequence). CDR3 length: 16 amino acids. The germline V and J ends were trimmed by 2 bases and 4 bases, with 17 bases remaining between them. The CDR3 DNA sequence: TGTGCCAGCAGCTTCCGGGGTTACCCTAGGCCAGATACGCAGTATTTT. This gives the protein CASSFRGYPRPDTQYF.

This clonotype was picked up many times. The chain combines TRBV28 with TRBJ1-1, with TRBD1 as a possible D gene (5 bases). The CDR3 runs to 16 residues. Looked up from germline, CDR1 is MDHEN and CDR2 is SYDVKM. Between the trimmed V and J ends, which lost 7 bases and 1 base, there was a span of 19 bases. The CDR3 sequence: CASTAGVWPKNTEAFF. Written as DNA, the CDR3 is TGTGCCAGCACCGCGGGGGTGTGGCCCAAGAACACTGAAGCTTTCTTT.

Ten or more counts support this clonotype. The chain couples TRBV12-3 or TRBV12-4 to TRBJ2-2, with TRBD2 matching 10 bases. V lost 2 bases to trimming and J lost 3 bases; unmatched junction nucleotides: 6. This CDR3 is built from 17 residues. The CDR3 region is CASSLPSGRGYTGELFF. The DNA for the CDR3 is TGTGCCAGCAGTTTACCTAGCGGGAGAGGTTACACCGGGGAGCTGTTTTTT.